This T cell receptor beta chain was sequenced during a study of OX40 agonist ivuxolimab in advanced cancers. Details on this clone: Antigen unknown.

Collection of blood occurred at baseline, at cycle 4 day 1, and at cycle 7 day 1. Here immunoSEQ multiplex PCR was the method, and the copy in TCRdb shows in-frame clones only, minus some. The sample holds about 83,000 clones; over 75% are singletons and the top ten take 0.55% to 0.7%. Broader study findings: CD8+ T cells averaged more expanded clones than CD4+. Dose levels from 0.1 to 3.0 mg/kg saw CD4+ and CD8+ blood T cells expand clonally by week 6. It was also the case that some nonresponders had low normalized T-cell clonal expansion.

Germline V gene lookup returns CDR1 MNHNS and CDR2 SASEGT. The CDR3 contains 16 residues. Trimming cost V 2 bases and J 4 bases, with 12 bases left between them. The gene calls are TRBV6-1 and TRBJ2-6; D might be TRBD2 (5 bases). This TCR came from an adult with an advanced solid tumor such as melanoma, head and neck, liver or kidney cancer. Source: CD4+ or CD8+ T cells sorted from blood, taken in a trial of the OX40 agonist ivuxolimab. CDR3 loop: CASSERGRSGANVLTF. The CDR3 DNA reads TGTGCCAGCAGTGAACGAGGGCGCTCCGGGGCCAACGTCCTGACTTTC.